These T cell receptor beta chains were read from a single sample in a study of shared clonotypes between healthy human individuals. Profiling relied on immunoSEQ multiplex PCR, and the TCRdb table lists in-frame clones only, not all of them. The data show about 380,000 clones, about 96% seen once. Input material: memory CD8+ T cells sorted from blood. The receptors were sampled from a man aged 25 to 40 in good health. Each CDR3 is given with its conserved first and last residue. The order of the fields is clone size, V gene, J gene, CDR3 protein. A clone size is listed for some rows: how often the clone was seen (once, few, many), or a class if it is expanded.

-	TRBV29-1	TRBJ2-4	CSVGLAGGIQYF
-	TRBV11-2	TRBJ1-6	CASSWDRANSPLHF
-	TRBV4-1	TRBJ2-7	CASSQTGGSYEQYF
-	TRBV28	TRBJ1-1	CASSSMPRGRTEAFF
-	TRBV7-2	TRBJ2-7	CASSLTGGVYEQYF
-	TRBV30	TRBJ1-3	CAWTASRNTIYF
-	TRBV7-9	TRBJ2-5	CASSPFGGGLHSQETQYF
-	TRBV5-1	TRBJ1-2	CASSLSGGYGYTF
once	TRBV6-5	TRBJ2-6	CASSYDPLSGANVLTF
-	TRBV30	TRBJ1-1	CAWVNRGGRTEAFF
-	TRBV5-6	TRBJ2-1	CASSLGTSGYYNEQFF
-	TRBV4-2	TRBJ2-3	CASSQAGNTDTQYF
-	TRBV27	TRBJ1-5	CASRPLRTGSHSNQPQHF
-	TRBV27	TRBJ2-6	CASSLKSSSGANVLTF
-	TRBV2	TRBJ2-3	CASSGVRGGGDTQYF
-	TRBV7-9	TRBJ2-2	CASSSGGGELFF
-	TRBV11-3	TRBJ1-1	CASSPTGRTEAFF
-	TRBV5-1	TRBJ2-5	CASSLTSGLLETQYF
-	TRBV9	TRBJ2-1	CASSAGLARTFSYNEQFF
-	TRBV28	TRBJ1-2	CASRPGLAYGYTF
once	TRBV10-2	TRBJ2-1	CASRKGLAGVHNEQFF
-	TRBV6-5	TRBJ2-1	CASSQTSGSINEQFF
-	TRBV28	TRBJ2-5	CASSFRRSSPSGETQYF
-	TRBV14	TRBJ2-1	CASSQRSYTPPYNEQFF
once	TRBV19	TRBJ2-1	CASSTGTSGSNEQFF
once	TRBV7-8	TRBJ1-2	CASSLNRVYGYTF
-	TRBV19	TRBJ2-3	CASSLAADTQYF
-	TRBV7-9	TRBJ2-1	CASSFSHYNEQFF
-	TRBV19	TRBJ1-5	CASSATGGQPQHF
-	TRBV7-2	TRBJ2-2	CASSLPSSTTGELFF
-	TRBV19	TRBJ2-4	CASTPGYLAKNIQYF
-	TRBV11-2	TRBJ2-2	CASSLVRGPRTGELFF
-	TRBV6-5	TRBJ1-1	CASSRQRGGTEAFF
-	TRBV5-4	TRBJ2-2	CASSLFGGRSTGELFF
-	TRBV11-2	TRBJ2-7	CASSLTSGNLYEQYF
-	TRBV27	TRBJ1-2	CASSSNYGYTF
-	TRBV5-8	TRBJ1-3	CASSAPGQGGNTIYF
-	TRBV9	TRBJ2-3	CASSVGVGPSGRTQYF
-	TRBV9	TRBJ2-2	CASSVVGRTGELFF